Listed below are T cell receptor beta chains from one sample, sequenced in a study of T cell responses to AZD1222 COVID-19 vaccine. Some clones are missing from TCRdb's copy, which holds only in-frame ones; the method was immunoSEQ multiplex PCR. There are 100,000 to 150,000 clones in the sample; about 90% occur only once, and over 6.5% lies in the top ten. The sequencing here drew on peripheral blood, taken on day 0 of AZD1222 vaccination. The receptors were gathered from an adult in good health. Each CDR3 is given with its conserved first and last residue. The order of the fields is CDR3 protein, V gene, J gene, D gene. D genes are given only for firm matches.

cdr3_aa: CASRGGTGGGYTF
v_call: TRBV2
j_call: TRBJ1-2
d_call: TRBD1

cdr3_aa: CASSSGHSYNEQFF
v_call: TRBV3-1/TRBV3-2
j_call: TRBJ2-1
d_call: -

cdr3_aa: CASRGSTGGQETQYF
v_call: TRBV2
j_call: TRBJ2-5
d_call: -

cdr3_aa: CASSPRLQGVAGGPSTGELFF
v_call: TRBV9
j_call: TRBJ2-2
d_call: TRBD2

cdr3_aa: CASSYSLSRNTIYF
v_call: TRBV6-5
j_call: TRBJ1-3
d_call: -

cdr3_aa: CASRKTGGGETQYF
v_call: TRBV5-1
j_call: TRBJ2-5
d_call: -

cdr3_aa: CASSLQGAVGNQPQHF
v_call: TRBV19
j_call: TRBJ1-5
d_call: TRBD1

cdr3_aa: CASSRVGGPYEQYF
v_call: TRBV11-2
j_call: TRBJ2-7
d_call: -

cdr3_aa: CASSSPGQPNEKLFF
v_call: TRBV5-8
j_call: TRBJ1-4
d_call: TRBD1

cdr3_aa: CAITPGQSYEQYF
v_call: TRBV28
j_call: TRBJ2-7
d_call: TRBD1

cdr3_aa: CASSPGMYNEQFF
v_call: TRBV6-2/TRBV6-3
j_call: TRBJ2-1
d_call: -

cdr3_aa: CASNTGGDDTQYF
v_call: TRBV5-1
j_call: TRBJ2-3
d_call: TRBD1

cdr3_aa: CASSPGQGGSGYTF
v_call: TRBV7-3
j_call: TRBJ1-2
d_call: TRBD1

cdr3_aa: CASSRDRDARGYTF
v_call: TRBV6-5
j_call: TRBJ1-2
d_call: TRBD1

cdr3_aa: CASSLGTEAFF
v_call: TRBV6-2/TRBV6-3
j_call: TRBJ1-1
d_call: -

cdr3_aa: CASSQARTGFKQYF
v_call: TRBV3-1/TRBV3-2
j_call: TRBJ2-7
d_call: TRBD1

cdr3_aa: CASGLVNVAGAHYEQYF
v_call: TRBV12-5
j_call: TRBJ2-7
d_call: TRBD2

cdr3_aa: CASSFGTGDPEQYF
v_call: TRBV28
j_call: TRBJ2-7
d_call: TRBD1

cdr3_aa: CASSSRTPTDTQYF
v_call: TRBV6-6
j_call: TRBJ2-3
d_call: -

cdr3_aa: CASSGLAGGTLAKNIQYF
v_call: TRBV2
j_call: TRBJ2-4
d_call: TRBD2

cdr3_aa: CAWSVGGGYGYTF
v_call: TRBV30
j_call: TRBJ1-2
d_call: -

cdr3_aa: CASSQPGQGLGYGYTF
v_call: TRBV7-2
j_call: TRBJ1-2
d_call: TRBD1

cdr3_aa: CASSLTTDIAGNTIYF
v_call: TRBV19
j_call: TRBJ1-3
d_call: -

cdr3_aa: CASSSRGLAGTGELFF
v_call: TRBV7-2
j_call: TRBJ2-2
d_call: -

cdr3_aa: CASSIETSGGPADTQYF
v_call: TRBV9
j_call: TRBJ2-3
d_call: TRBD2

cdr3_aa: CASTSRPAGGLSSYNEQFF
v_call: TRBV11-2
j_call: TRBJ2-1
d_call: TRBD2

cdr3_aa: CASSSPLSRMIEGYTF
v_call: TRBV7-9
j_call: TRBJ1-2
d_call: -

cdr3_aa: CSVNPGTGRGTISGNTIYF
v_call: TRBV29-1
j_call: TRBJ1-3
d_call: TRBD1

cdr3_aa: CAWSVQGGGYTF
v_call: TRBV30
j_call: TRBJ1-2
d_call: -

cdr3_aa: CASSVGTGKSYEQYF
v_call: TRBV9
j_call: TRBJ2-7
d_call: TRBD1

cdr3_aa: CASRLVRQRISPLHF
v_call: TRBV12-2
j_call: TRBJ1-6
d_call: -

cdr3_aa: CASSQDPQGLNTEAFF
v_call: TRBV4-1
j_call: TRBJ1-1
d_call: -

cdr3_aa: CASSWTDPNSPLHF
v_call: TRBV27
j_call: TRBJ1-6
d_call: -

cdr3_aa: CASSERFGGRGNTEAFF
v_call: TRBV25-1
j_call: TRBJ1-1
d_call: -

cdr3_aa: CASSAYRAGTKNIQYF
v_call: TRBV2
j_call: TRBJ2-4
d_call: -

cdr3_aa: CASSLEGGISPLHF
v_call: TRBV7-3
j_call: TRBJ1-6
d_call: -

cdr3_aa: CASSQVEARQRYYEQYF
v_call: TRBV4-1
j_call: TRBJ2-7
d_call: -

cdr3_aa: CASSVEGLAGGLDTQYF
v_call: TRBV9
j_call: TRBJ2-3
d_call: TRBD2

cdr3_aa: CASSLKTVAFF
v_call: TRBV7-8
j_call: TRBJ1-1
d_call: -